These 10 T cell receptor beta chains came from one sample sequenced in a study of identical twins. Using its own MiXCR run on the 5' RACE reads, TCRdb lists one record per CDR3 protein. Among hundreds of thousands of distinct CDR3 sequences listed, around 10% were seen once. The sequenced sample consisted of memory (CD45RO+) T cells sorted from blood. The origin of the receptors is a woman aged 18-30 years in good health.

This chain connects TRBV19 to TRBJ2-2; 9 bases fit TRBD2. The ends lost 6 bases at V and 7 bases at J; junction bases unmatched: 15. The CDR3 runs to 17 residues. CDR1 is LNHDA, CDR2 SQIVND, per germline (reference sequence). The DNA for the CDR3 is TGTGCCAGTAGATCCCTCGGGAGCGGGGGGAAGGACGGGGAGCTGTTTTTT. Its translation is CASRSLGSGGKDGELFF.

This CDR3 is CASSPSQGGGPEQFF. CDR3 bases: TGTGCCAGCTCACCATCGCAGGGGGGCGGGCCTGAGCAGTTCTTC. The genes are TRBV18 and TRBJ2-1; a weak D match, TRBD1 (7 bases). Germline CDR1 reads KGHSH; CDR2 reads LQKENI. The CDR3 loop spans 15 amino acids. Trimming removed 2 bases at V and 9 bases at J, with 17 bases between.

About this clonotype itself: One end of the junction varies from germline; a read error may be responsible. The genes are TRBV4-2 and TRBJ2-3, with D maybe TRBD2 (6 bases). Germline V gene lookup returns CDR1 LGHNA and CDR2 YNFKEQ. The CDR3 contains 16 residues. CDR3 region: CASSQDWASGTDTQYF. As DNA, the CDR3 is TGCGCCAGCAGCCAAGATTGGGCTAGCGGCACAGATACGCAGTATTTT.

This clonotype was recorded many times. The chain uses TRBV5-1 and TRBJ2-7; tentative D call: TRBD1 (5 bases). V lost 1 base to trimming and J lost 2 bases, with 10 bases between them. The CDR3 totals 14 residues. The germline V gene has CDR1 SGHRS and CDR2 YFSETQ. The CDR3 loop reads CASSLQGWTYEQYF. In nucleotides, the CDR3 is TGCGCCAGCAGCTTGCAGGGTTGGACCTACGAGCAGTACTTC.

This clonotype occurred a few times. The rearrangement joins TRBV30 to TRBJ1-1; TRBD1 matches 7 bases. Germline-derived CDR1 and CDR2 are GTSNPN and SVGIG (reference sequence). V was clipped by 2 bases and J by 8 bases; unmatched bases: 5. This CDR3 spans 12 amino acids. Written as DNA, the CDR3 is TGTGCCTGGAGTCTACAGGGGCGGGAAGCTTTCTTT. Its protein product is CAWSLQGREAFF.

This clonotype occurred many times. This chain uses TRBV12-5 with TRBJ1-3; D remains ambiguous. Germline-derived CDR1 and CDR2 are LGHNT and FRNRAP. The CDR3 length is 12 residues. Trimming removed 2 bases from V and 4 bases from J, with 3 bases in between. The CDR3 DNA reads TGTGCTAGTGGTTTGTTCGGAAACACCATATATTTT. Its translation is CASGLFGNTIYF.

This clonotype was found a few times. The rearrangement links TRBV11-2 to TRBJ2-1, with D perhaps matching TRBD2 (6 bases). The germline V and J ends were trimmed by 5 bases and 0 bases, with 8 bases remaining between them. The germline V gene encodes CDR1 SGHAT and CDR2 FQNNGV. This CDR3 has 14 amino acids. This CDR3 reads CASSKDYSYNEQFF. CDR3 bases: TGTGCCAGCAGCAAGGACTACTCCTACAATGAGCAGTTCTTC.

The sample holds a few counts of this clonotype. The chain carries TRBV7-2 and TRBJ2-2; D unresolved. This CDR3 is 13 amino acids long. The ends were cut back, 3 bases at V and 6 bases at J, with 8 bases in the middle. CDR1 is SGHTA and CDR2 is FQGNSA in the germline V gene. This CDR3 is CASSFNGPGELFF. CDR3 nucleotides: TGTGCCAGCAGCTTTAACGGGCCCGGGGAGCTGTTTTTT.

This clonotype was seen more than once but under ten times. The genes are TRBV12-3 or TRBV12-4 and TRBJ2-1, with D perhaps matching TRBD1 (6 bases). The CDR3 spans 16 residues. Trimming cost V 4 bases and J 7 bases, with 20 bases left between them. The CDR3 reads CASSSRGLGTNNEQFF. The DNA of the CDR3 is TGTGCCAGCAGTTCTAGAGGCCTGGGGACAAATAATGAGCAGTTCTTC.

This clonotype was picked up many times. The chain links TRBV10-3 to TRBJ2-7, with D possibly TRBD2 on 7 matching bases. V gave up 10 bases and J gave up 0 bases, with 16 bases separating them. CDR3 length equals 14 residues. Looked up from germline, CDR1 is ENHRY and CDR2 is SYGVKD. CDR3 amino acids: CATAEGGGSYEQYF. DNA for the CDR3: TGTGCCACCGCCGAGGGGGGGGGCTCCTACGAGCAGTACTTC.